The 26 T cell receptor beta chains below all came from one sample that was sequenced in a study of T cells after yellow fever vaccination. TCRdb ran MiXCR on the 5' RACE reads and lists one entry per CDR3 protein. Among tens of thousands of distinct CDR3 sequences, 10% to 13% were seen once, and the ten largest hold around 12%. Sequenced here: PBMCs, either bulk or a sorted T-cell subset (CD4+, CD8+, memory, or dextramer-sorted; not recorded which), sampled around 15 days after the first yellow fever vaccination. The receptor set was obtained from a man aged 18 to 30 who received the YFV17D yellow fever vaccine.

This clonotype was seen at least ten times. The chain has TRBV4-2 and TRBJ1-5, with TRBD1 identical over 7 bases. The CDR3 spans 19 residues. Germline V CDR1 and CDR2: LGHNA, YNFKEQ. Trimming cost V 4 bases and J 0 bases; bases outside gene matches: 15. CDR3 bases: TGTGCCAGCAGCCCTTGGGACAGTTCGAGGACATATAGCAATCAGCCCCAGCATTTT. Encoded protein: CASSPWDSSRTYSNQPQHF.

On this clonotype itself: A much larger clone differs from this one at a single base, so this may be a read error. The CDR3 nucleotides read TGCAGTGCTACAGGGGCAACTTATGAAAAACTGTTTTTT. Amino acid sequence: CSATGATYEKLFF. This chain links TRBV20-1 with TRBJ1-4; tentative D call: TRBD1 (6 bases). The CDR3 loop spans 13 amino acids. CDR1 is DFQATT, CDR2 SNEGSKA, per germline (reference sequence).

This clonotype showed up many times. The chain carries TRBV5-1 and TRBJ2-2; TRBD1 is a possible D gene (6 bases). From germline, CDR1 is SGHRS and CDR2 YFSETQ. V was pared by 0 bases and J by 2 bases, with 8 bases between. The CDR3 has 15 amino acids. CDR3 amino acids: CASSLAGANTGELFF. CDR3 DNA: TGCGCCAGCAGCTTGGCAGGGGCAAACACCGGGGAGCTGTTTTTT. Based on the CDR3 plus reference TRBV5-1 and TRBJ2-2, the full variable domain is KAGVTQTPRYLIKTRGQQVTLSCSPISGHRSVSWYQQTPGQGLQFLFEYFSETQRNKGNFPGRFSGRQFSNSRSEMNVSTLELGDSALYLCASSLAGANTGELFFGEGSRLTVL.

This clonotype was seen ten or more times. V and J are TRBV27 and TRBJ2-2; 8 bases align to TRBD2. CDR1 and CDR2 (germline): MNHEY, SMNVEV (reference sequence). The length of the CDR3 is 17 residues. V lost 3 bases to trimming and J lost 2 bases; unmatched junction nucleotides: 8. The CDR3 spells CASSFFSGGDNTGELFF. In DNA, the CDR3 is TGTGCCAGCAGTTTCTTCTCCGGGGGGGACAACACCGGGGAGCTGTTTTTT.

This clonotype was observed at least ten times. The chain couples TRBV9 to TRBJ1-2; D is uncertain. Trimming took off 6 bases at V and 5 bases at J, with 17 bases between the two ends. The CDR3 extends over 14 amino acids. Germline CDR1 and CDR2: SGDLS and YYNGEE. CDR3 amino acids: CASKQTGTLYGYTF. CDR3 nucleotides: TGTGCCAGCAAGCAGACGGGTACACTTTATGGCTACACCTTC.

In regard to this clonotype: One junction end disagrees with the germline gene, perhaps due to a read error. The chain couples TRBV7-8 to TRBJ2-1, with 11 bases fitting TRBD2. The CDR3 covers 15 residues. Germline assignment: CDR1 SGHVS and CDR2 FQNEAQ. The CDR3 loop is CASSLAGGLAGEQFF. The CDR3, as DNA: TGTGCCAGCAGCCTAGCGGGGGGACTAGCCGGTGAGCAGTTCTTC.

Of note for this clonotype: A read error may explain this, as a much larger clone is one base away. This rearrangement joins TRBV28 to TRBJ2-3; D uncertain. Between the trimmed V and J ends, which lost 3 bases and 2 bases, there was a span of 9 bases. The germline gives CDR1 MDHEN, CDR2 SYDVKM. This CDR3 region has 14 residues. The DNA for the CDR3 is TGTGCCAGCAGTTTTGGATTGTACACAGATACGCAGTATTTT. Amino acid sequence: CASSFGLYTDTQYF. Combining the CDR3 with reference TRBV28 and TRBJ2-3 gives the whole variable domain DVKVTQSSRYLVKRTGEKVFLECVQDMDHENMFWYRQDPGLGLRLIYFSYDVKMKEKGDIPEGYSVSREKKERFSLILESASTNQTSMYLCASSFGLYTDTQYFGPGTRLTVL.

At least ten counts were recorded for this clonotype. This rearrangement joins TRBV7-3 to TRBJ2-1, with D possibly being TRBD2 (6 bases). The V end lost 5 bases, the J end lost 6 bases, and 11 bases lay between the germline ends. There are 13 residues in the CDR3. Germline CDR1 and CDR2: SGHTA and FQGTGA. The CDR3 DNA sequence: TGTGCCAGCAGCGCCAGACTAGGCAATGAGCAGTTCTTC. This translates into CASSARLGNEQFF. Full variable domain (missing parts from reference TRBV7-3 and TRBJ2-1): GAGVSQTPSNKVTEKGKYVELRCDPISGHTALYWYRQSLGQGPEFLIYFQGTGAADDSGLPNDRFFAVRPEGSVSTLKIQRTERGDSAVYLCASSARLGNEQFFGPGTRLTVL.

The rearrangement links TRBV7-3 to TRBJ2-3; TRBD2 aligns across 8 bases. Losses at the gene ends were 5 bases for V and 11 bases for J; bases not matched to a gene: 9. Germline assignment: CDR1 SGHTA and CDR2 FQGTGA. This CDR3 is 13 amino acids long. The CDR3 sequence is CASSPRRGGGQYF. CDR3 bases: TGTGCCAGCAGCCCCCGCCGGGGGGGGGGGCAGTATTTT.

Ten or more counts support this clonotype. The genes are TRBV4-2 and TRBJ1-5, with 9 nucleotides matching TRBD1. V shed 5 bases and J 0 bases; nucleotides not matched to a gene: 2. The CDR3 loop spans 15 amino acids. From germline, CDR1 is LGHNA and CDR2 YNFKEQ. CDR3 in DNA: TGTGCCAGCAGCTCACAGGGGGCTAGCAATCAGCCCCAGCATTTT. Translating gives CASSSQGASNQPQHF.

This clonotype was seen repeatedly, ten times or more. V and J are TRBV7-2 and TRBJ1-6, with D uncertain. The CDR3 runs to 12 residues. The V end was cut by 4 bases, the J end by 7 bases, with 5 bases between. The V gene's germline CDR1 is SGHTA and CDR2 FQGNSA. This chain's CDR3 is CASSYANSPLHF. Here the CDR3 DNA reads TGTGCCAGCAGCTACGCAAATTCACCCCTCCACTTT.

This clonotype was observed at least ten times. The rearrangement links TRBV27 to TRBJ2-5, with 16 bases lining up with TRBD2. This CDR3 is built from 16 residues. Germline V lookup: CDR1 MNHEY, CDR2 SMNVEV (reference sequence). The ends lost 6 bases at V and 5 bases at J; junction bases unmatched: 6. Written as DNA, the CDR3 is TGTGCCAGCAGAGGGACTAGCGGGGGGGCTTGGGAGACCCAGTACTTC. Protein: CASRGTSGGAWETQYF.

Of note for this clonotype: A much larger clonotype is one base distant, so this may be a read error. The V call is TRBV4-3, the J call TRBJ1-1; D might be TRBD1 (6 bases). From germline, CDR1 is LGHNA and CDR2 YSLEER. CDR3 size: 14 residues. V lost 4 bases to trimming and J lost 4 bases, with 13 bases between them. CDR3 region: CASSPWDKITEAFF. The CDR3 DNA follows: TGCGCCAGCAGCCCCTGGGACAAAATCACTGAAGCTTTCTTT.

This clonotype was seen repeatedly, ten times or more. The CDR3 loop reads CASSRLLGGAGPDTQYF. Written as DNA, the CDR3 is TGTGCCAGCAGCCGTTTACTAGGGGGGGCGGGACCAGATACGCAGTATTTT. The rearrangement joins TRBV2 to TRBJ2-3; a weak D match, TRBD2 (7 bases). The germline V gene encodes CDR1 SNHLY and CDR2 FYNNEI. CDR3 size: 17 residues. V was pared by 6 bases and J by 4 bases, with 23 bases between.

At least ten counts were recorded for this clonotype. The V and J genes are TRBV19 and TRBJ1-5; the D gene is possibly TRBD1 (5 bases). Trimming took off 6 bases at V and 2 bases at J, with 14 bases between the two ends. CDR1 and CDR2 (germline): LNHDA, SQIVND (reference sequence). This CDR3 spans 15 amino acids. The CDR3 sequence: CASREKGLGNQPQHF. The CDR3 nucleotides are TGTGCCAGTAGGGAGAAGGGGTTAGGCAATCAGCCCCAGCATTTT.

To note about this clonotype: A much larger clone is a single base away; this may be a read error. The rearrangement links TRBV12-3 or TRBV12-4 to TRBJ2-3; D tentatively fits TRBD1 or TRBD2 (5 bases each). The V end was cut by 6 bases, the J end by 5 bases, with 15 bases between. This CDR3 contains 14 residues. This CDR3 is CASSPLGAGDTQYF. The CDR3 DNA reads as TGTGCCAGCAGCCCCCTCGGGGCCGGAGATACGCAGTATTTT.

The rearrangement uses TRBV5-4 and TRBJ1-6; D perhaps matches TRBD1 (5 bases). This CDR3 comprises 13 residues. Trimming removed 2 bases from V and 8 bases from J, with 8 bases in between. Looked up from germline, CDR1 is SGHNT and CDR2 is YYREEE (reference sequence). The CDR3: CASSFGGYSPLHF. As DNA, the CDR3 is TGTGCCAGCAGCTTCGGGGGGTATTCACCCCTCCACTTT.

As regards this clonotype: It may be a read error: a sequence one base away is much more abundant. V is TRBV28 and J is TRBJ1-1; 10 bases align to TRBD1. With V trimmed by 7 bases and J by 6 bases, 14 bases remained unmatched. The CDR3 runs to 16 residues. From germline, CDR1 is MDHEN and CDR2 SYDVKM. The chain's CDR3 is CASTSPPRTGGPEAFF. CDR3 DNA sequence: TGTGCCAGCACTTCTCCCCCTCGGACAGGGGGGCCTGAAGCTTTCTTT. The variable domain in full, completed from reference TRBV28 and TRBJ1-1, reads DVKVTQSSRYLVKRTGEKVFLECVQDMDHENMFWYRQDPGLGLRLIYFSYDVKMKEKGDIPEGYSVSREKKERFSLILESASTNQTSMYLCASTSPPRTGGPEAFFGQGTRLTVV.

The table lists this clonotype with many counts. The CDR3 protein is CASSQDGGGGDTQYF. The CDR3 region has the DNA TGCGCCAGCAGCCAAGATGGAGGGGGAGGAGATACGCAGTATTTT. This sequence joins TRBV4-1 and TRBJ2-3; D may correspond to TRBD1 or TRBD2 (6 bases each). Germline V lookup: CDR1 MGHRA, CDR2 YSYEKL. V lost 0 bases and J 5 bases, leaving 12 bases between the germline ends. This CDR3 has 15 residues.

This clonotype was found many times. The rearrangement uses TRBV4-1 and TRBJ2-1, with 11 bases matching TRBD2. This CDR3 spans 17 amino acids. With V trimmed by 4 bases and J by 7 bases, 12 bases remained unmatched. Germline V lookup: CDR1 MGHRA, CDR2 YSYEKL. The CDR3: CASSRGGLAALGNEQFF. CDR3 in DNA: TGCGCCAGCAGCCGAGGGGGACTAGCGGCCCTAGGTAATGAGCAGTTCTTC.

This clonotype was seen many times. The V call is TRBV21-1, the J call TRBJ1-5; the table names TRBD1, a call not compared with the DNA. TRBV21-1 is given as a pseudogene. The CDR3 consists of 15 residues. The CDR3 loop is CASSPGEGQAQPQHF. CDR3 in DNA: TGTGCCAGCAGCCCGGGGGAGGGACAGGCTCAGCCCCAGCATTTT.

In its sample, this clonotype was seen many times. The V gene is TRBV3-1, the J gene TRBJ1-6; D uncertain. This CDR3 has 13 amino acids. V lost 0 bases and J 10 bases, leaving 7 bases between the germline ends. Germline V lookup: CDR1 LGHDT, CDR2 YNNKEL (reference sequence). CDR3 loop: CASSQESSSPLHF. CDR3 in DNA: TGTGCCAGCAGCCAAGAGTCTAGCTCACCCCTCCACTTT.

Many counts were recorded for this clonotype. The chain has TRBV7-2 and TRBJ1-4; D uncertain. From germline, CDR1 is SGHTA and CDR2 FQGNSA. CDR3 size: 16 residues. Deletions cut 5 bases from V and 7 bases from J, with 20 bases between. In DNA, the CDR3 is TGTGCCAGCAGCCTATTTGGAAGGTCCGGAGGTGAAAAACTGTTTTTT. This translates into CASSLFGRSGGEKLFF. The full variable domain, its missing parts supplied by reference TRBV7-2 and TRBJ1-4, is GAGVSQSPSNKVTEKGKDVELRCDPISGHTALYWYRQSLGQGLEFLIYFQGNSAPDKSGLPSDRFSAERTGGSVSTLTIQRTQQEDSAVYLCASSLFGRSGGEKLFFGSGTQLSVL.

This clonotype was recorded at least ten times. This chain links TRBV20-1 with TRBJ1-6; 7 nucleotides match TRBD1. Per germline, CDR1 DFQATT and CDR2 SNEGSKA (reference sequence). Unmatched junction bases numbered 8, after V lost 0 bases and J lost 6 bases. This CDR3 contains 16 residues. The CDR3 bases are TGCAGTGCTAGAGATCCCAAGGCAGGGGGTAATTCACCCCTCCACTTT. It encodes CSARDPKAGGNSPLHF.

The table lists this clonotype with many counts. The chain's CDR3 is CASSDRGGPQFF. The CDR3 coding sequence is TGTGCCAGCAGTGACAGGGGGGGCCCGCAGTTCTTC. This chain connects TRBV6-4 to TRBJ2-1, with D maybe TRBD2 (7 bases). Between the trimmed V and J ends, which lost 2 bases and 12 bases, there was a span of 11 bases. The germline V gene encodes CDR1 MRHNA and CDR2 SNTAGT. This CDR3 has 12 residues.

In its sample, this clonotype was seen many times. The CDR3: CASRATSGGSYNEQFF. In DNA, the CDR3 is TGCGCCAGCAGGGCCACTAGCGGGGGTTCCTACAATGAGCAGTTCTTC. The V gene is TRBV5-1, the J gene TRBJ2-1, with 11 bases matching TRBD2. Unmatched junction bases numbered 5, after V lost 5 bases and J lost 1 base. The germline V gene has CDR1 SGHRS and CDR2 YFSETQ. This CDR3 comprises 16 residues.